These T cell receptor beta chains were read from a single sample in a study of hypomethylating agent response in myelodysplastic syndrome. Clones were sequenced by immunoSEQ multiplex PCR, and TCRdb holds only the in-frame ones, with some missing. The sample records around 6,100 clones, approximately 80% being singletons. This specimen consisted of bone marrow, obtained before or after starting hypomethylating agent treatment for myelodysplastic syndrome (not recorded which). These receptors came from a human donor with myelodysplastic syndrome. The conserved cysteine and the conserved F or W are not part of the CDR3 here. The order of the fields is V gene, J gene, D gene, CDR3 protein. The D gene is left open where the match is weak.

v_gene: TRBV6-4; j_gene: TRBJ1-2; d_gene: NA; CDR3aa: ASSEQPSAGLGYT
v_gene: TRBV29-1; j_gene: TRBJ1-1; d_gene: NA; CDR3aa: SVAWASRNTEAF
v_gene: TRBV18; j_gene: TRBJ1-3; d_gene: NA; CDR3aa: ASSPTPSSGNTIY
v_gene: TRBV5-4; j_gene: TRBJ1-2; d_gene: NA; CDR3aa: ASSLGLWTATSYGYT
v_gene: TRBV4-1; j_gene: TRBJ2-1; d_gene: TRBD1; CDR3aa: ASRGQGVNEQF
v_gene: TRBV5-4; j_gene: TRBJ2-6; d_gene: NA; CDR3aa: ASSSSGSGANVLT
v_gene: TRBV19; j_gene: TRBJ2-3; d_gene: TRBD2; CDR3aa: ASSMGLAGRGGSDTQY
v_gene: TRBV7-2; j_gene: TRBJ1-1; d_gene: TRBD1; CDR3aa: ASSFGTGILNTEAF
v_gene: TRBV9; j_gene: TRBJ1-2; d_gene: NA; CDR3aa: ASSPGRFPYGYT
v_gene: TRBV19; j_gene: TRBJ2-3; d_gene: NA; CDR3aa: ASSVLAILTDTQY
v_gene: TRBV11-3; j_gene: TRBJ2-7; d_gene: NA; CDR3aa: ASSLAQSSYEQY
v_gene: TRBV7-2; j_gene: TRBJ1-2; d_gene: NA; CDR3aa: ASSLIADYGYT
v_gene: TRBV7-9; j_gene: TRBJ1-1; d_gene: NA; CDR3aa: ASSSNTEAF
v_gene: TRBV5-5; j_gene: TRBJ2-7; d_gene: TRBD1; CDR3aa: ASSLPQGISEQY
v_gene: TRBV2; j_gene: TRBJ1-6; d_gene: TRBD1; CDR3aa: ASSARRTGENSPLH